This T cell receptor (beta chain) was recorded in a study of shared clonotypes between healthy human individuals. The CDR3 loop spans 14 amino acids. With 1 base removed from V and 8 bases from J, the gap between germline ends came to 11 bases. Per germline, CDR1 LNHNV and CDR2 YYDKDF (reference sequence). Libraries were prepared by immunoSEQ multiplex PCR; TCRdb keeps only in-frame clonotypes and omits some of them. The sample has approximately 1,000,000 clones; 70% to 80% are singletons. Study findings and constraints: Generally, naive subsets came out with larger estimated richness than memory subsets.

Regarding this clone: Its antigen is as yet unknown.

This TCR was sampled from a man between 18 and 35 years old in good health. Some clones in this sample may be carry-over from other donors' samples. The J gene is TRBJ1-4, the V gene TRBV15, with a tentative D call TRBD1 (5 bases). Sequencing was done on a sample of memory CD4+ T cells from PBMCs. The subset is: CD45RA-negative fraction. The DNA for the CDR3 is TGTGCCACCAGCAGAGTGTCGGGGGAGGAAAAACTGTTTTTT. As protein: CATSRVSGEEKLFF. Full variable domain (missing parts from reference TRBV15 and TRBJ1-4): DAMVIQNPRYQVTQFGKPVTLSCSQTLNHNVMYWYQQKSSQAPKLLFHYYDKDFNNEADTPDNFQSRRPNTSFCFLDIRSPGLGDTAMYLCATSRVSGEEKLFFGSGTQLSVL.